The TCR beta chain described here comes from a study of T cells in Graves' hyperthyroidism and ophthalmopathy. Findings and limits, study-wide: Ophthalmopathy was distinguished from stable hyperthyroidism by 13 V-J signatures. Most thyroid-expanded clonotypes above 0.001 were also found in blood.

Amplified TCR beta CDR3 regions derived from RNA transcripts. HTBI primers were the set used in a first-round RT-PCR of the TCR CDR3. TCRdb re-analysed the multiplex PCR reads in MiXCR, keeping a single row per CDR3 protein. The table has roughly 290,000 distinct CDR3 sequences, more than 15% seen once. This CDR3 spans 15 amino acids. Germline V gives CDR1 MDHEN, CDR2 SYDVKM. The V gene end was trimmed by 8 bases and the J gene end by 0 bases; junction bases not matched to a gene: 0. This clonotype was observed at least ten times. The antigen remains undetermined. The sequencing input was blood. The receptor comes from a woman aged 60-75 years with Graves' ophthalmopathy. The genes are TRBV28 and TRBJ2-2, with 13 bases lining up with TRBD2. The CDR3 nucleotides are TGTGCCAGCGGGACTAGCGGGGCGAACACCGGGGAGCTGTTTTTT. This translates into CASGTSGANTGELFF.